This T cell receptor beta chain came from a study of cytomegalovirus exposure and HLA in healthy donors. Notes on the study in general: Exclusion applied to some V segments, including TRBV6-2 and TRBV6-3, as they were indistinguishable.

The germline CDR1 and CDR2 sequences are SQVTM and ANQGSEA. The CDR3 loop spans 16 amino acids. V dropped 3 bases and J dropped 0; count of bases not matched to a gene: 8. Primers included in the PCR were 60 Vbeta and 13 Jbeta primers. The assay was immunoSEQ multiplex PCR, and TCRdb's table has in-frame clones only and misses some. The sample has about 130,000 clones, 70% to 85% seen once. As concerns this clone: What it binds is not known.

The TCR comes from a woman in her 50s in good health and CMV-seronegative. The sequencing sample was made of PBMCs. This chain connects TRBV29-1 to TRBJ2-4; 7 positions match TRBD2. For the CDR3, the DNA is TGCAGCGTTGATGTAGCGGGTTTTTCAGCCAAAAACATTCAGTACTTC. Amino acid sequence: CSVDVAGFSAKNIQYF.